The rows below give T cell receptor beta chains drawn from one sample of a study of cytomegalovirus exposure and HLA in healthy donors. Clones were read by immunoSEQ multiplex PCR, and TCRdb kept only the in-frame ones, dropping some. Of 190,000 or so clones listed, 80% to 85% are singletons. The source material was PBMCs. Every receptor here comes from a woman younger than 35 in good health and CMV-seropositive. Both conserved end residues are part of each CDR3. A row's size may be missing; if present it is once, few, many or a size class.

cdr3_length: 15; v_call: TRBV5-6; j_call: TRBJ2-1; clone_size: -; cdr3_aa: CASSQGGTRFNEQFF
cdr3_length: 14; v_call: TRBV6-5; j_call: TRBJ1-6; clone_size: few; cdr3_aa: CASSYGQEGSPLHF
cdr3_length: 16; v_call: TRBV6-1; j_call: TRBJ1-1; clone_size: -; cdr3_aa: CASSKGTGGGHTEAFF
cdr3_length: 13; v_call: TRBV9; j_call: TRBJ2-1; clone_size: -; cdr3_aa: CASGGQGADEQFF
cdr3_length: 13; v_call: TRBV2; j_call: TRBJ2-2; clone_size: -; cdr3_aa: CASRGTGTGELFF
cdr3_length: 10; v_call: TRBV6-6; j_call: TRBJ2-1; clone_size: few; cdr3_aa: CASRRNEQFF
cdr3_length: 14; v_call: TRBV10-1; j_call: TRBJ2-7; clone_size: -; cdr3_aa: CASSTDSVPYEQYF
cdr3_length: 11; v_call: TRBV29-1; j_call: TRBJ2-7; clone_size: -; cdr3_aa: CSVGGLSERYF
cdr3_length: 14; v_call: TRBV2; j_call: TRBJ2-7; clone_size: -; cdr3_aa: CASRAPLNSYEQYF
cdr3_length: 14; v_call: TRBV6-6; j_call: TRBJ1-1; clone_size: -; cdr3_aa: CASSYAVRDPEAFF
cdr3_length: 15; v_call: TRBV7-3; j_call: TRBJ1-1; clone_size: -; cdr3_aa: CASSLTGGPGTEAFF
cdr3_length: 16; v_call: TRBV6-5; j_call: TRBJ2-6; clone_size: -; cdr3_aa: CASSYFQGTGANVLTF
cdr3_length: 15; v_call: TRBV11-2; j_call: TRBJ1-3; clone_size: -; cdr3_aa: CASSYRQVYGNTIYF
cdr3_length: 16; v_call: TRBV4-3; j_call: TRBJ1-4; clone_size: once; cdr3_aa: CASSQDPDRLNEKLFF
cdr3_length: 14; v_call: TRBV14; j_call: TRBJ2-7; clone_size: -; cdr3_aa: CASSQAGGFDEQYF
cdr3_length: 14; v_call: TRBV5-1; j_call: TRBJ1-1; clone_size: -; cdr3_aa: CASSLESAGTEAFF
cdr3_length: 14; v_call: TRBV5-1; j_call: TRBJ2-3; clone_size: -; cdr3_aa: CASSSDGGTDTQYF
cdr3_length: 16; v_call: TRBV11-2; j_call: TRBJ1-3; clone_size: once; cdr3_aa: CASSSAAGAGGNTIYF